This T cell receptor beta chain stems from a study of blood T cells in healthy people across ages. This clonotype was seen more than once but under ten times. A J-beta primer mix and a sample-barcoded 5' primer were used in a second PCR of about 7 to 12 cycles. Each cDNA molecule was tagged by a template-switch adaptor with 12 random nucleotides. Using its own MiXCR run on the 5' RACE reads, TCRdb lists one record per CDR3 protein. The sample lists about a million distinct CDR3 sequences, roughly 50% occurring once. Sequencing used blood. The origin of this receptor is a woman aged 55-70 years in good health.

The chain's CDR3 is CASSLAASFVSDTQYF. The CDR3 DNA follows: TGTGCCAGCAGCTTAGCCGCTAGCTTCGTCTCAGATACGCAGTATTTT. The J gene is TRBJ2-3, the V gene TRBV13; D may be TRBD2 (5 bases). Trimming stripped 1 base from V and 4 bases from J, with 15 bases between. CDR3 length: 16 residues. Germline CDR1 and CDR2: PRHDT and FYEKMQ (reference sequence).